The clone carrying this TCR beta chain was counted between two and nine times. The antigen is unknown. A universal primer site was created by template switching, with the cDNA bearing unique molecular identifiers. TCRdb re-called the 5' RACE reads with MiXCR, one entry per CDR3 protein. The sample lists 350,000 or so distinct CDR3 sequences; roughly 9% were seen once. The sample is drawn from a study of identical twins. Overall study results and limits: Modelling approaches yielded underestimates of out-of-frame TCR alpha sharing between monozygotic twins. Among beta out-of-frame sequences, excess sharing between twins appeared weaker.

There are 14 residues in the CDR3. The V end was cut by 3 bases, the J end by 5 bases, with 13 bases between. This chain joins TRBV12-3 or TRBV12-4 and TRBJ1-2; possibly TRBD1 for D (6 bases). Input material: naive T cells sorted from blood. The receptor's source is a woman aged 45 to 65 in good health. The CDR3 spells CASSLTDSSYGYTF. CDR3 in DNA: TGTGCCAGCAGTTTGACGGACAGCTCTTATGGCTACACCTTC.